Below, one T cell receptor beta chain is given with its context. At the DNA level, this CDR3 is encoded by other sequences in the same sample as well. This record comes from a study of blood T cell repertoires in COVID-19. As for the study in general: Acute-phase and convalescent COVID-19 samples originated in the United States, Italy and Spain.

As handled by the study authors: Estimation of nucleated cell counts was performed using reference gene primer amplification. Profiled with immunoSEQ multiplex PCR; TCRdb holds only in-frame clones, not every one. The V and J calls and clone size are taken from that table; D and trimming were inferred from the DNA. The sample records fewer than 250,000 clones, about 90% being singletons. Germline V gene data show CDR1 as LNHDA and CDR2 as SQIVND (reference sequence). This CDR3 contains 14 residues. Trimming shortened V by 1 base and J by 1 base, and 5 bases separated the two germline ends. The chain employs TRBV19 and TRBJ1-5, with a weak D call TRBD1 (5 bases). The sample consisted of peripheral blood. The sequence was collected from a man younger than 45 with COVID-19, enrolled during active disease. The CDR3 bases are TGTGCCAGTAGTATAGGGGGCAGCAATCAGCCCCAGCATTTT. Protein product: CASSIGGSNQPQHF.